These 32 T cell receptor beta chains were all obtained from the same sample, sequenced in a study of T cell responses to AZD1222 COVID-19 vaccine (dated by TCRdb to the early 2020s). The time point label for this specimen denotes: baseline before first vaccination. Receptors were amplified or captured by the immunoSEQ multiplex PCR assay. TCRdb re-hosts the immuneACCESS table, in-frame sequences only. Its copies lack some clones; in the studies checked, an unresolved V gene accounts for under half of them, and the cause for the rest is not known. This sample has 150,000 to 200,000 clones in its table, and roughly 90% of those were observed once. The top ten clones comprise around 1.5% of the sample. This specimen consisted of peripheral blood, obtained on day 0 of AZD1222 vaccination. Receptors were obtained from an adult in good health.

This chain connects TRBV7-9 to TRBJ1-1, with TRBD1 as a possible D gene (5 bases). CDR3 size: 15 residues. Per the germline V gene, CDR1 is SEHNR and CDR2 is FQNEAQ (reference sequence). Trimming took off 5 bases at V and 0 bases at J, with 13 bases between the two ends. The CDR3 reads CASSNPGPMNTEAFF. The CDR3 bases are TGTGCCAGCAGCAACCCGGGACCGATGAACACTGAAGCTTTCTTT.

In its sample, this clone was seen once. The gene calls are TRBV11-2 and TRBJ2-7; D not certain. The CDR3 is 13 amino acids. Germline V CDR1 and CDR2: SGHAT, FQNNGV. The V end was cut by 0 bases, the J end by 0 bases, with 3 bases between. DNA for the CDR3: TGTGCCAGCAGCTTAGACAGCTCCTACGAGCAGTACTTC. It translates to CASSLDSSYEQYF.

The chain joins TRBV7-9 to TRBJ2-2; perhaps D is TRBD1 or TRBD2 (5 bases each). The length of the CDR3 is 14 residues. The V gene lost 5 bases and the J gene lost 4 bases, with 11 bases spanning the gap. Germline V gene lookup returns CDR1 SEHNR and CDR2 FQNEAQ (reference sequence). CDR3 region: CASSIGTFTGELFF. CDR3 in DNA: TGTGCCAGCAGCATTGGGACCTTCACCGGGGAGCTGTTTTTT. Looking up the rest from reference TRBV7-9 and TRBJ2-2 gives the full variable domain: DTGVSQNPRHKITKRGQNVTFRCDPISEHNRLYWYRQTLGQGPEFLTYFQNEAQLEKSRLLSDRFSAERPKGSFSTLEIQRTEQGDSAMYLCASSIGTFTGELFFGEGSRLTVL.

This clone has a single count. The V call is TRBV6-5, the J call TRBJ1-1; no clear D. Germline CDR1 is MNHEY and CDR2 is SVGAGI. This CDR3 is 15 amino acids long. V was cut by 0 bases and J by 0 bases, with 8 bases left in between. CDR3 sequence (DNA): TGTGCCAGCAGTTACTCGACCTTTATGAACACTGAAGCTTTCTTT. As protein: CASSYSTFMNTEAFF.

The chain recombines TRBV28 with TRBJ1-1; D may be TRBD1 (6 bases). The CDR3 is 17 residues long. Germline V gene sequence: CDR1 MDHEN, CDR2 SYDVKM. Trimming took 4 bases from V and 3 from J, leaving 21 bases between them. CDR3 residues: CASSSFPVGRTDTEAFF. As DNA, the CDR3 is TGTGCCAGCAGTTCCTTCCCTGTGGGGCGGACAGACACTGAAGCTTTCTTT. Looking up the rest from reference TRBV28 and TRBJ1-1 gives the full variable domain: DVKVTQSSRYLVKRTGEKVFLECVQDMDHENMFWYRQDPGLGLRLIYFSYDVKMKEKGDIPEGYSVSREKKERFSLILESASTNQTSMYLCASSSFPVGRTDTEAFFGQGTRLTVV.

The CDR3, as DNA: TGCAGCGTTGAAATTACAGCGAACACTGAAGCTTTCTTT. It encodes CSVEITANTEAFF. The chain carries TRBV29-1 and TRBJ1-1; no reliable D call. CDR1 and CDR2 (germline): SQVTM, ANQGSEA. The CDR3 is made up of 13 amino acids. The germline V and J ends were trimmed by 2 bases and 1 base, with 8 bases remaining between them.

This chain connects TRBV25-1 to TRBJ2-7; D is perhaps TRBD1 (6 bases). The CDR3 spans 14 residues. V lost 2 bases and J 2 bases, leaving 10 bases between the germline ends. Per the germline V gene, CDR1 is MGHDK and CDR2 is SYGVNS. This CDR3 reads CASSELRDTYEQYF. The CDR3 DNA is TGTGCCAGCAGTGAACTCAGGGACACCTACGAGCAGTACTTC.

This clone was detected only once. The rearrangement joins TRBV7-9 to TRBJ1-1, with D maybe TRBD1 (5 bases). Germline V gene lookup returns CDR1 SEHNR and CDR2 FQNEAQ (reference sequence). V lost 5 bases and J lost 5, with 12 bases in between. The CDR3 is 13 amino acids. CDR3 protein: CASSQGRGTEAFF. The CDR3 region has the DNA TGTGCCAGCAGCCAAGGGAGGGGTACTGAAGCTTTCTTT.

The chain is built from TRBV7-2 and TRBJ2-7; TRBD1 matches 7 bases. Germline CDR1 SGHTA, CDR2 FQGNSA. The CDR3 spans 13 residues. J was trimmed by 6 bases and V by 4 bases; bases with no gene match: 6. The CDR3 DNA is TGTGCCAGCAGCTCCCAGACAGGGAGCGAGCAGTACTTC. This encodes CASSSQTGSEQYF.

This chain uses TRBV3-1 (or the pseudogene TRBV3-2) with TRBJ1-6; D call uncertain. In germline, CDR1 is LGHDT, CDR2 YNNKEL (reference sequence). The CDR3 is 16 amino acids. Trimming took off 1 base at V and 8 bases at J, with 15 bases between the two ends. In DNA, the CDR3 is TGTGCCAGCAGCCAAGTGGAGGGCCGGGGTTATTCACCCCTCCACTTT. It translates to CASSQVEGRGYSPLHF.

The chain joins TRBV10-3 to TRBJ1-5; D gene unclear. There are 13 residues in the CDR3. Germline CDR1 reads ENHRY; CDR2 reads SYGVKD. V lost 3 bases to trimming and J lost 6 bases, with 9 bases between them. The CDR3 loop reads CAISDLIGQPQHF. In nucleotides, the CDR3 is TGTGCCATCAGTGATTTAATTGGTCAGCCCCAGCATTTT.

In this sample, this clone turned up once. The chain has TRBV10-2 and TRBJ1-1; D unclear. The germline V gene encodes CDR1 WSHSY and CDR2 SAAADI. V was trimmed by 3 bases and J by 0 bases, leaving 8 bases between them. This CDR3 comprises 14 residues. The CDR3 coding sequence is TGCGCCAGCAGTGACGGCAACATGAACACTGAAGCTTTCTTT. Encoded protein: CASSDGNMNTEAFF.

The J gene is TRBJ1-3, the V gene TRBV3-1 (or the pseudogene TRBV3-2); D remains ambiguous. This CDR3 region has 16 residues. Germline CDR1 LGHDT, CDR2 YNNKEL (reference sequence). The ends were cut back, 3 bases at V and 2 bases at J, with 14 bases in the middle. The CDR3 nucleotides are TGTGCCAGCAGCCATGTGCCGGGGTCTACTGGAAACACCATATATTTT. Residues: CASSHVPGSTGNTIYF.

This rearrangement joins TRBV4-2 to TRBJ1-5; D gene unclear. Germline V lookup: CDR1 LGHNA, CDR2 YNFKEQ. The V end was cut by 0 bases, the J end by 7 bases, with 7 bases between. The CDR3 is 13 amino acids. The CDR3 coding sequence is TGTGCCAGCAGCCAAGAGATGCGCCAGCCCCAGCATTTT. This encodes CASSQEMRQPQHF.

This clone came up a few times. J is TRBJ2-7 and V is TRBV10-3; 8 positions match TRBD2. Germline-derived CDR1 and CDR2 are ENHRY and SYGVKD. The V gene end was trimmed by 0 bases and the J gene end by 0 bases; junction bases not matched to a gene: 7. The CDR3 is 17 amino acids. Here the CDR3 reads CAISESKGLAGSYEQYF. As DNA, the CDR3 is TGTGCCATCAGTGAGTCGAAGGGCCTAGCGGGCTCCTACGAGCAGTACTTC.

This chain connects TRBV5-1 to TRBJ2-2; TRBD1 aligns across 11 bases. CDR1 and CDR2 (germline): SGHRS, YFSETQ. The trim removed 2 bases at V and 3 bases at J, leaving 12 bases unmatched. This CDR3 has 19 residues. In nucleotides, the CDR3 is TGCGCCAGCAGCTTTTCTACCGGGACAGGGGGGTATGACACCGGGGAGCTGTTTTTT. It translates to CASSFSTGTGGYDTGELFF. Filled out from reference TRBV5-1 and TRBJ2-2, the complete variable domain reads KAGVTQTPRYLIKTRGQQVTLSCSPISGHRSVSWYQQTPGQGLQFLFEYFSETQRNKGNFPGRFSGRQFSNSRSEMNVSTLELGDSALYLCASSFSTGTGGYDTGELFFGEGSRLTVL.

The chain combines TRBV29-1 with TRBJ2-5; 7 bases agree with TRBD1. V was clipped by 4 bases and J by 9 bases; unmatched bases: 11. The CDR3 loop spans 13 amino acids. CDR1 and CDR2 from the germline V gene are SQVTM and ANQGSEA. The CDR3 loop reads CSVGARDSRAQYF. The CDR3 DNA reads TGCAGCGTTGGGGCCCGGGACAGCAGGGCCCAGTACTTC. Looking up the rest from reference TRBV29-1 and TRBJ2-5 gives the full variable domain: SAVISQKPSRDICQRGTSLTIQCQVDSQVTMMFWYRQQPGQSLTLIATANQGSEATYESGFVIDKFPISRPNLTFSTLTVSNMSPEDSSIYLCSVGARDSRAQYFGPGTRLLVL.

CDR3 amino acids: CASSFLAGDNTGELFF. DNA for the CDR3: TGCGCCAGCAGCTTCCTAGCGGGGGACAACACCGGGGAGCTGTTTTTT. The chain uses TRBV5-1 and TRBJ2-2; the match to TRBD2 covers 10 bases. Germline loops: CDR1 SGHRS, CDR2 YFSETQ. The CDR3 is 16 residues long. The V gene end was trimmed by 2 bases and the J gene end by 2 bases; junction bases not matched to a gene: 3.

This clone was detected only a few times. The chain recombines TRBV4-1 with TRBJ2-7; tentative D call: TRBD2 (5 bases). Trimming shortened V by 7 bases and J by 3 bases, and 16 bases separated the two germline ends. The CDR3 is made up of 14 amino acids. Germline assignment: CDR1 MGHRA and CDR2 YSYEKL. For the CDR3, the DNA is TGCGCCAGCACTCTCCAACCCGGAGGCTACGAGCAGTACTTC. Residues: CASTLQPGGYEQYF.

V gene TRBV6-1 combines with J gene TRBJ1-3; D call uncertain. The germline V and J ends were trimmed by 0 bases and 4 bases, with 7 bases remaining between them. This CDR3 contains 14 residues. Germline V gene lookup returns CDR1 MNHNS and CDR2 SASEGT. The CDR3: CASSEASGGNTIYF. The CDR3 DNA reads as TGTGCCAGCAGTGAAGCGTCGGGGGGAAACACCATATATTTT.

This clone was seen a single time. This chain joins TRBV27 and TRBJ1-2; D is unclear. Trimming shortened V by 5 bases and J by 4 bases, and 11 bases separated the two germline ends. Germline CDR1 MNHEY, CDR2 SMNVEV (reference sequence). The CDR3 totals 13 residues. The CDR3 here is CASSRRGSYGYTF. In DNA form, the CDR3 reads TGTGCCAGCAGTCGCCGAGGTAGCTATGGCTACACCTTC.

V gene TRBV18 combines with J gene TRBJ1-3; 10 bases agree with TRBD1. Germline V gene data show CDR1 as KGHSH and CDR2 as LQKENI. CDR3 length: 16 amino acids. Trimming at V came to 2 bases and at J to 5 bases, leaving 6 bases not matched to a gene. The DNA of the CDR3 is TGTGCCAGCTCACCAATCCGGGACAGGGGTCGAAACACCATATATTTT. Translation: CASSPIRDRGRNTIYF.

The chain has TRBV6-5 and TRBJ1-2, with TRBD1 matching over 7 bases. This CDR3 spans 14 amino acids. V lost 6 bases to trimming and J lost 8 bases; unmatched junction nucleotides: 12. Germline V gives CDR1 MNHEY, CDR2 SVGAGI. DNA of the CDR3: TGTGCCAGCAGACAATTGGACAGGCCTGAAGGCTACACCTTC. Amino acid sequence: CASRQLDRPEGYTF.

The chain is built from TRBV4-2 and TRBJ1-1; D not certain. This CDR3 comprises 13 residues. Looked up from germline, CDR1 is LGHNA and CDR2 is YNFKEQ. Trimming stripped 0 bases from V and 3 bases from J, with 5 bases between. DNA for the CDR3: TGTGCCAGCAGCCAAGATAGAGACACTGAAGCTTTCTTT. Its translation: CASSQDRDTEAFF.

V gene TRBV20-1 combines with J gene TRBJ2-5; D not certain. Germline V gives CDR1 DFQATT, CDR2 SNEGSKA (reference sequence). The ends were cut back, 6 bases at V and 5 bases at J, with 7 bases in the middle. The CDR3 consists of 10 residues. Written as DNA, the CDR3 is TGCAGTGCCCCCCGCGAGACCCAGTACTTC. Translation gives CSAPRETQYF.

V usage is TRBV28 and J usage is TRBJ1-6; no reliable D call. In germline, CDR1 is MDHEN, CDR2 SYDVKM. This CDR3 spans 14 amino acids. Trimming took off 5 bases at V and 10 bases at J, with 15 bases between the two ends. CDR3 protein: CASSAPRSISPLHF. The CDR3, as DNA: TGTGCCAGCAGTGCCCCACGGAGTATCTCACCCCTCCACTTT.

CDR3 region: CASSPGRSRHNEKLFF. The CDR3 DNA reads as TGTGCCAGCAGCCCGGGCCGTTCGAGACACAATGAAAAACTGTTTTTT. The chain carries TRBV5-4 and TRBJ1-4, with D unresolved. Germline CDR1 reads SGHNT; CDR2 reads YYREEE (reference sequence). The CDR3 totals 16 residues. Trimming pared 4 bases from V and 5 bases from J, leaving 18 bases between. Variable domain in full (rest from reference TRBV5-4 and TRBJ1-4): ETGVTQSPTHLIKTRGQQVTLRCSSQSGHNTVSWYQQALGQGPQFIFQYYREEENGRGNFPPRFSGLQFPNYSSELNVNALELDDSALYLCASSPGRSRHNEKLFFGSGTQLSVL.

V is TRBV27 and J is TRBJ2-3; 7 nucleotides line up with TRBD2. Germline V CDR1 and CDR2: MNHEY, SMNVEV (reference sequence). V dropped 0 bases and J dropped 1; count of bases not matched to a gene: 4. The length of the CDR3 is 16 residues. Here the CDR3 reads CASSLSPSGGTDTQYF. The CDR3 DNA follows: TGTGCCAGCAGTTTATCCCCCAGCGGGGGCACAGATACGCAGTATTTT.

The genes are TRBV5-5 and TRBJ1-2, with 7 bases fitting TRBD1. The J segment lost 3 bases and the V segment lost 4 bases, leaving 6 bases of the junction unmatched. This CDR3 is built from 14 residues. CDR1 and CDR2 (germline): SGHKS, YYEKEE (reference sequence). The CDR3 bases are TGTGCCAGCAGCCCTTACACAGGGGACTATGGCTACACCTTC. Its translation: CASSPYTGDYGYTF. The full variable domain, completed using reference TRBV5-5 and TRBJ1-2, is DAGVTQSPTHLIKTRGQQVTLRCSPISGHKSVSWYQQVLGQGPQFIFQYYEKEERGRGNFPDRFSARQFPNYSSELNVNALLLGDSALYLCASSPYTGDYGYTFGSGTRLTVV.

The rearrangement links TRBV6-2 or TRBV6-3 to TRBJ2-3; D is tentatively TRBD1 or TRBD2 (5 bases each). Per the germline V gene, CDR1 is MNHEY and CDR2 is SVGEGT. V was pared by 5 bases and J by 0 bases, with 12 bases between. The CDR3 is made up of 15 amino acids. CDR3 bases: TGTGCCAGCAGTCCAGGGACCTGGAGCACAGATACGCAGTATTTT. This encodes CASSPGTWSTDTQYF.

This clone came up many times. The V gene is TRBV2, the J gene TRBJ2-5; 9 bases are a match to TRBD2. The CDR3 is 18 residues long. From germline, CDR1 is SNHLY and CDR2 FYNNEI. V gave up 7 bases and J gave up 4 bases; unmatched junction bases: 19. CDR3 bases: TGTGCCAGCACCGGTCGCCCCACTCCAGCGGGGGGCTCAGAGACCCAGTACTTC. Protein sequence: CASTGRPTPAGGSETQYF. The full variable domain, its missing parts supplied by reference TRBV2 and TRBJ2-5, is EPEVTQTPSHQVTQMGQEVILRCVPISNHLYFYWYRQILGQKVEFLVSFYNNEISEKSEIFDDQFSVERPDGSNFTLKIRSTKLEDSAMYFCASTGRPTPAGGSETQYFGPGTRLLVL.

This clone was detected only once. This chain joins TRBV5-1 and TRBJ1-5, with D maybe TRBD1 (5 bases). Looked up from germline, CDR1 is SGHRS and CDR2 is YFSETQ. V was cut by 2 bases and J by 4 bases, with 10 bases left in between. The CDR3 loop spans 14 amino acids. The CDR3 coding sequence is TGCGCCAGCAGCTTCCCGGGGGGAAATCAGCCCCAGCATTTT. It is translated as CASSFPGGNQPQHF.